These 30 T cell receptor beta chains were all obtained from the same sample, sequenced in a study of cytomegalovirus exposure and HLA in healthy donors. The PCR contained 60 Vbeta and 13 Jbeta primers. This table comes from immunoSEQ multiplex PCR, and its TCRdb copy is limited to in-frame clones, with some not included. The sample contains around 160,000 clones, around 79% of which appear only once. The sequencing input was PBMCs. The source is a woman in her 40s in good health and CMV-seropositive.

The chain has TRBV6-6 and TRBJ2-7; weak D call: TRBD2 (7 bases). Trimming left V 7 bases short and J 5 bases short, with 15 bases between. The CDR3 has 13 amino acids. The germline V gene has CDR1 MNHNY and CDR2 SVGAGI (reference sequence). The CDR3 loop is CASNDGGPDEQYF. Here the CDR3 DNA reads TGTGCCAGCAATGACGGGGGGCCGGACGAGCAGTACTTC.

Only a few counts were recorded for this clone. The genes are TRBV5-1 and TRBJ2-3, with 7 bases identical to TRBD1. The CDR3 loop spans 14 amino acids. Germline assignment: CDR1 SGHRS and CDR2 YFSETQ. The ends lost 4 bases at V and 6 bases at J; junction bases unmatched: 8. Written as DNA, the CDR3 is TGCGCCAGCAGCCTCGGGACAGTTCTGGATACGCAGTATTTT. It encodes CASSLGTVLDTQYF.

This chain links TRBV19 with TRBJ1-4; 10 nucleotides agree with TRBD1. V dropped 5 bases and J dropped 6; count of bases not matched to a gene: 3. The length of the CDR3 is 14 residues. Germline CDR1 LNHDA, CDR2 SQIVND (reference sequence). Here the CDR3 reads CASSAGTGDEKLFF. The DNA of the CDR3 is TGTGCCAGTAGTGCCGGGACAGGGGATGAAAAACTGTTTTTT.

CDR3 in DNA: TGTGCCAGCAGCGGCCGGGCTAGCGCTTCCTACGAGCAGTACTTC. It codes for CASSGRASASYEQYF. The J gene is TRBJ2-5, the V gene TRBV7-9, with D maybe TRBD2 (6 bases). Near its end, the DNA agrees better with TRBJ2-7, so the J call may be wrong. The germline V gene has CDR1 SEHNR and CDR2 FQNEAQ (reference sequence). The CDR3 totals 15 residues.

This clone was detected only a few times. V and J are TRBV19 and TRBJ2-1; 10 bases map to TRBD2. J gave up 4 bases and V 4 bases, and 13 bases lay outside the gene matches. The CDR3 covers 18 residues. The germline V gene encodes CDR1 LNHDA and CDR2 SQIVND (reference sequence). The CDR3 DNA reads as TGTGCCAGTAGTAGGCCTAGCGGGGGTCGAAGGGGGTACAATGAGCAGTTCTTC. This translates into CASSRPSGGRRGYNEQFF.

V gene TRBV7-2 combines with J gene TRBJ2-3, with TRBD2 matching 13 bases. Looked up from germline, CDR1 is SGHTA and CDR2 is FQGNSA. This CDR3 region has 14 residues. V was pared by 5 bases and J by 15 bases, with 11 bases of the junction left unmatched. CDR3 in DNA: TGTGCCAGCAGCCCCGGGACTAGCGGGGTAAGGCCTTATTTT. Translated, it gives CASSPGTSGVRPYF.

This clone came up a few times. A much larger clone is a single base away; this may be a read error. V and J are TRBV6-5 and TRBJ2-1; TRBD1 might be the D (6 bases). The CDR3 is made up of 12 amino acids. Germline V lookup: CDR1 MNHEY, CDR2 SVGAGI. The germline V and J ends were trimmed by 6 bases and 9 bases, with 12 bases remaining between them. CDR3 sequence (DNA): TGTGCCAGCAGATCAGGGGAAAGTGAGCAGTTCTTC. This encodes CASRSGESEQFF.

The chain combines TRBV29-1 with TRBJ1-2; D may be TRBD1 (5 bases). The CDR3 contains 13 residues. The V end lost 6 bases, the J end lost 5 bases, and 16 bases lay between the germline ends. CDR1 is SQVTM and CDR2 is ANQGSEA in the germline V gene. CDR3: CSVNLGAGYGYTF. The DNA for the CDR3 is TGCAGCGTAAATTTAGGGGCTGGATATGGCTACACCTTC.

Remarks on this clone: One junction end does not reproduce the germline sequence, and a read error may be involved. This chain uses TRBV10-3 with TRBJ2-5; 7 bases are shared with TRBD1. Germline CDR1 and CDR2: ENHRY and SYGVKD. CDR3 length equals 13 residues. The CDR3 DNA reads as TGTGCCATCCGGGACAGCTTACAAGAGACCCAGCACTTC. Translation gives CAIRDSLQETQHF.

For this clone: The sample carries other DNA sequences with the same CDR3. The DNA for the CDR3 is TGTGCCAGCAGCGTAGGAGCGAACACTGAAGCTTTCTTT. This gives the protein CASSVGANTEAFF. The chain carries TRBV9 and TRBJ1-1; D is ambiguous. Per germline, CDR1 SGDLS and CDR2 YYNGEE. V lost 0 bases to trimming and J lost 1 base, with 4 bases between them. This CDR3 region has 13 residues. Full variable domain (missing parts from reference TRBV9 and TRBJ1-1): DSGVTQTPKHLITATGQRVTLRCSPRSGDLSVYWYQQSLDQGLQFLIQYYNGEERAKGNILERFSAQQFPDLHSELNLSSLELGDSALYFCASSVGANTEAFFGQGTRLTVV.

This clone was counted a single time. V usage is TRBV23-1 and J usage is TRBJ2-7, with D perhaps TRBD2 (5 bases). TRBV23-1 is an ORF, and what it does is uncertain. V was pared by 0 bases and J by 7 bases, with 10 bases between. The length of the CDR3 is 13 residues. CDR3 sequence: CASSQSSAGEQYF. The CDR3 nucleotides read TGCGCCAGCAGTCAATCAAGCGCGGGTGAGCAGTACTTC.

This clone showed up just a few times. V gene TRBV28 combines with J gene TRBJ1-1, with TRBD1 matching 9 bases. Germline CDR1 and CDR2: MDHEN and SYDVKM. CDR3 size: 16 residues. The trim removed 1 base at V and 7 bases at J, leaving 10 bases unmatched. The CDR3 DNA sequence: TGTGCCAGCAGTTTATTCACCGGGACAGGGAAAGGTGAAGCTTTCTTT. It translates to CASSLFTGTGKGEAFF.

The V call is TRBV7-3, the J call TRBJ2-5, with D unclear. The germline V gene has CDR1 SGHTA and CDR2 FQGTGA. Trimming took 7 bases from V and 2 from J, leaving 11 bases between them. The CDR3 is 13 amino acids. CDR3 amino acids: CASTTSRQETQYF. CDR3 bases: TGTGCCAGCACCACGTCGAGACAAGAGACCCAGTACTTC.

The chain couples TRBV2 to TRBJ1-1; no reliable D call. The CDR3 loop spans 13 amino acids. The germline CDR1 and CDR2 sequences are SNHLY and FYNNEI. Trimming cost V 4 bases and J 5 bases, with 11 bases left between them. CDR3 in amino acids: CASSVEGSTEAFF. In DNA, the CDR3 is TGTGCCAGCAGTGTGGAGGGTTCGACTGAAGCTTTCTTT.

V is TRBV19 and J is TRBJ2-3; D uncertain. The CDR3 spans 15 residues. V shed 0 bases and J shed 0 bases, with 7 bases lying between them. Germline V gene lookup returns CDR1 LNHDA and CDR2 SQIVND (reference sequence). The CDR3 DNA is TGTGCCAGTAGTATAGACAGGCTCAGCACAGATACGCAGTATTTT. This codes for CASSIDRLSTDTQYF.

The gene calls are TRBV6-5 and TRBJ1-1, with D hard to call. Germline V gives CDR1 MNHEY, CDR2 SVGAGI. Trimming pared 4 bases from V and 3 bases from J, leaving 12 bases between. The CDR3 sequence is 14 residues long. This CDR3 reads CASSFSLGDTEAFF. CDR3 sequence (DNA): TGTGCCAGCAGTTTCTCCCTCGGTGACACTGAAGCTTTCTTT.

The CDR3 region has the DNA TGTGCCAGCAGCTTGTTAGCGGGGGACACCGGGGAGCTGTTTTTT. The encoded protein is CASSLLAGDTGELFF. The chain uses TRBV5-4 and TRBJ2-2; 9 bases are a match to TRBD2. Unmatched junction bases numbered 1, after V lost 1 base and J lost 3 bases. CDR1 and CDR2 (germline): SGHNT, YYREEE (reference sequence). This CDR3 comprises 15 residues. The variable domain in full, with the rest retrieved from reference TRBV5-4 and TRBJ2-2, is ETGVTQSPTHLIKTRGQQVTLRCSSQSGHNTVSWYQQALGQGPQFIFQYYREEENGRGNFPPRFSGLQFPNYSSELNVNALELDDSALYLCASSLLAGDTGELFFGEGSRLTVL.

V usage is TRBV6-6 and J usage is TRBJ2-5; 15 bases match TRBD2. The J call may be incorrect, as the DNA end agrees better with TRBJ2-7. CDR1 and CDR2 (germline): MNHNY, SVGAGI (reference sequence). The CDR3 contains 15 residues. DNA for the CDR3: TGTGCCAGCAGCCCGGAGGGACTAGCGGGGGGCGAGCAGTACTTC. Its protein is CASSPEGLAGGEQYF.

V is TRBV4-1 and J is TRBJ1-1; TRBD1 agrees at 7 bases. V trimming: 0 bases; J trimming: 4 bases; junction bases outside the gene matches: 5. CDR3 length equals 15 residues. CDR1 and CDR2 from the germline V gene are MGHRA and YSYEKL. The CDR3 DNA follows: TGCGCCAGCAGCCAAGAAGGGGGCGGAGGCACTGAAGCTTTCTTT. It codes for CASSQEGGGGTEAFF.

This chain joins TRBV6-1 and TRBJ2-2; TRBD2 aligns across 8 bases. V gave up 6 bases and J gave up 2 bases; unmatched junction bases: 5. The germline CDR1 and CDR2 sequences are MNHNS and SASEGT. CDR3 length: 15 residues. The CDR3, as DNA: TGTGCCAGCAGCACCGGGACTAGAAACACCGGGGAGCTGTTTTTT. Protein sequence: CASSTGTRNTGELFF.

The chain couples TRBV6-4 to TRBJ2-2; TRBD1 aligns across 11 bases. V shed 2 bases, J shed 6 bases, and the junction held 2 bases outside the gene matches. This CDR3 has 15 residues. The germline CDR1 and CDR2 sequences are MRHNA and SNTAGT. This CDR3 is CASSDGTGGSGELFF. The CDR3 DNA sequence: TGTGCCAGCAGTGACGGGACAGGGGGTTCCGGGGAGCTGTTTTTT.

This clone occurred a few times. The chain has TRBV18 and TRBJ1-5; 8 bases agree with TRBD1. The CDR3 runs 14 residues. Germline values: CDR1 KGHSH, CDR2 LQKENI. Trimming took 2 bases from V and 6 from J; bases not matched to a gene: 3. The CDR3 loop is CASSPNRGSQPQHF. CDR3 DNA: TGTGCCAGCTCACCAAACAGGGGGAGTCAGCCCCAGCATTTT.

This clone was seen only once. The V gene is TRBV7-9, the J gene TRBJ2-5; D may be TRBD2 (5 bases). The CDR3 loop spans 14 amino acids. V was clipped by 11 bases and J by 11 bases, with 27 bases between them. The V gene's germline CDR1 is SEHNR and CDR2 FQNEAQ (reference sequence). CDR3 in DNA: TGTGCCGTCACGTTGGACTCCGTATCACTCGGGCAGTACTTC. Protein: CAVTLDSVSLGQYF.

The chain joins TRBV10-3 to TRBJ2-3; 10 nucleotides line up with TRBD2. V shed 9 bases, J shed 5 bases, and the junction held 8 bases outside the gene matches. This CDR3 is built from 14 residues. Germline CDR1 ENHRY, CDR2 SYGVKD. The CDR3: CAIRASGGGDTQYF. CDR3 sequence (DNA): TGTGCCATAAGGGCCAGCGGGGGGGGAGATACGCAGTATTTT.

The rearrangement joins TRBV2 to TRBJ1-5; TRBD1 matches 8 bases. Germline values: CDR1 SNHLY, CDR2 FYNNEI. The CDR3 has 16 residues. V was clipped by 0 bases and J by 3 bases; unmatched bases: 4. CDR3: CASSEAGTGLNQPQHF. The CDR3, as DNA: TGTGCCAGCAGTGAAGCGGGGACAGGTCTCAATCAGCCCCAGCATTTT.

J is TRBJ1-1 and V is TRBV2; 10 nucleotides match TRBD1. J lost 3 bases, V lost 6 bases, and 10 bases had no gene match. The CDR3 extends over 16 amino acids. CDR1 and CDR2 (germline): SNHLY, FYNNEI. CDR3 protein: CASRDRQGARDTEAFF. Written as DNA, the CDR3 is TGTGCCAGCAGGGACCGACAGGGGGCAAGGGACACTGAAGCTTTCTTT. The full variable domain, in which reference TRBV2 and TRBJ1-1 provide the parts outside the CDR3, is EPEVTQTPSHQVTQMGQEVILRCVPISNHLYFYWYRQILGQKVEFLVSFYNNEISEKSEIFDDQFSVERPDGSNFTLKIRSTKLEDSAMYFCASRDRQGARDTEAFFGQGTRLTVV.

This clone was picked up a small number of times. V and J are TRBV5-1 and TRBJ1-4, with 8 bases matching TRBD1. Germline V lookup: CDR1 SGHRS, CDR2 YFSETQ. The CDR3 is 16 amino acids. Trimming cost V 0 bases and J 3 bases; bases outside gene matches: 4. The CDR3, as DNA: TGCGCCAGCAGCTTGGTCACAGGGGGGTCTAATGAAAAACTGTTTTTT. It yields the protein CASSLVTGGSNEKLFF.

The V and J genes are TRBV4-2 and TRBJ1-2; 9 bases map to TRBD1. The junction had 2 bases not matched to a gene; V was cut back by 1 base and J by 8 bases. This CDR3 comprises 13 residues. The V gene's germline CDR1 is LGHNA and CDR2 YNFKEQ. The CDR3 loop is CASSQVGQGGYTF. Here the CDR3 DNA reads TGTGCCAGCAGCCAAGTTGGACAGGGGGGCTACACCTTC.

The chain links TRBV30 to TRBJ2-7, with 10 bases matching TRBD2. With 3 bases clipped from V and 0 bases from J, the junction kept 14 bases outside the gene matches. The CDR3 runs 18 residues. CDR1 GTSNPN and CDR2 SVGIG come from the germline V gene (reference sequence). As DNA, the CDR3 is TGTGCCTGGAGCCGGAAAGGTAGCGGGGGGCCTAGCTCCTACGAGCAGTACTTC. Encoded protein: CAWSRKGSGGPSSYEQYF.

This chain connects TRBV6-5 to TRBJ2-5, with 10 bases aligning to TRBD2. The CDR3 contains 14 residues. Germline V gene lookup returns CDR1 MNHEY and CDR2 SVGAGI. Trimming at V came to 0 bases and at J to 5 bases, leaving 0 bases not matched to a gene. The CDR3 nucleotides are TGTGCCAGCAGTTACTCAGCGGGGGGGGAGACCCAGTACTTC. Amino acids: CASSYSAGGETQYF.